The 20 T cell receptor beta chains below were found in one sample sequenced in a study of blood T cell repertoires in COVID-19. TCRdb's copy holds only in-frame clones and misses some; the assay was immunoSEQ multiplex PCR. The sample contains approximately 92,000 clones, approximately 88% of which appear only once. The sequenced sample consisted of peripheral blood. The receptors come from a woman aged 55-70 years with COVID-19, enrolled during active disease.

This chain uses TRBV6-5 with TRBJ1-4; a weak D match, TRBD1 (6 bases). Germline V gene data show CDR1 as MNHEY and CDR2 as SVGAGI. V was shortened by 5 bases and J by 11 bases, with 18 bases between the two germline ends. The CDR3 totals 14 residues. The CDR3, as DNA: TGTGCCAGCAGTACCCGACAGGTTCTCCAGAAACTGTTTTTT. Translation gives CASSTRQVLQKLFF.

The rearrangement uses TRBV3-1 (or the pseudogene TRBV3-2) and TRBJ1-1; no reliable D call. With 4 bases removed from V and 5 bases from J, the gap between germline ends came to 5 bases. The CDR3 is 11 residues long. Germline CDR1 LGHDT, CDR2 YNNKEL (reference sequence). The CDR3 DNA reads as TGTGCCAGCAGCCCCGGGACTGAAGCTTTCTTT. Amino acid sequence: CASSPGTEAFF.

This chain joins TRBV28 and TRBJ2-7; 8 nucleotides align to TRBD2. After removal of 1 base from V and 6 bases from J, the junction contained 5 bases not matched to a gene. This CDR3 contains 14 residues. Germline V lookup: CDR1 MDHEN, CDR2 SYDVKM. The CDR3: CASSLSGGALEQYF. Here the CDR3 DNA reads TGTGCCAGCAGTTTATCCGGGGGGGCCCTCGAGCAGTACTTC. The whole variable domain, filled in from reference TRBV28 and TRBJ2-7, reads DVKVTQSSRYLVKRTGEKVFLECVQDMDHENMFWYRQDPGLGLRLIYFSYDVKMKEKGDIPEGYSVSREKKERFSLILESASTNQTSMYLCASSLSGGALEQYFGPGTRLTVT.

CDR3: CASSTTGGRQPQHF. In DNA, the CDR3 is TGTGCCAGCTCTACAACAGGGGGCAGACAGCCCCAGCATTTT. The V gene is TRBV18, the J gene TRBJ1-5; 9 bases map to TRBD1. In germline, CDR1 is KGHSH, CDR2 LQKENI. This CDR3 contains 14 residues. V lost 6 bases to trimming and J lost 7 bases; unmatched junction nucleotides: 7.

The chain carries TRBV7-9 and TRBJ2-2; TRBD2 agrees at 8 bases. The CDR3 contains 15 residues. With 1 base clipped from V and 4 bases from J, the junction kept 2 bases outside the gene matches. Germline CDR1 reads SEHNR; CDR2 reads FQNEAQ (reference sequence). CDR3 in amino acids: CASSLGTSGTGELFF. CDR3 DNA sequence: TGTGCCAGCAGCTTAGGAACTAGCGGCACCGGGGAGCTGTTTTTT.

This chain connects TRBV6-4 to TRBJ1-2, with D perhaps TRBD1 (6 bases). The CDR3 length is 14 residues. Trimming stripped 3 bases from V and 8 bases from J, with 16 bases between. From germline, CDR1 is MRHNA and CDR2 SNTAGT. The CDR3 DNA follows: TGTGCCAGCAGTGAATCGGGCAGGGGTTACGGCTACACCTTC. Translating gives CASSESGRGYGYTF.

This clone was detected a few times. The chain joins TRBV30 to TRBJ1-2; 10 positions agree with TRBD1. Germline V CDR1 and CDR2: GTSNPN, SVGIG (reference sequence). This CDR3 spans 19 amino acids. J gave up 1 base and V 3 bases, and 17 bases lay outside the gene matches. CDR3 loop: CAWSRSPFGTGAGNYGYTF. The CDR3 DNA reads TGTGCCTGGAGCCGCTCACCATTCGGGACAGGGGCGGGTAACTATGGCTACACCTTC.

This clone was picked up a small number of times. V usage is TRBV4-2 and J usage is TRBJ2-6, with no clear D. This CDR3 is 16 amino acids long. Germline lookup yields CDR1 LGHNA and CDR2 YNFKEQ. V lost 0 bases, J lost 4 bases, and 10 bases lay in between. CDR3 protein: CASSQDSVSGANVLTF. CDR3 DNA sequence: TGTGCCAGCAGCCAAGATTCAGTTTCCGGGGCCAACGTCCTGACTTTC.

This clone was recorded once. The chain links TRBV28 to TRBJ2-5; weak D call: TRBD2 (6 bases). CDR1 and CDR2 (germline): MDHEN, SYDVKM. V lost 5 bases and J 2 bases, leaving 15 bases between the germline ends. This CDR3 is 15 amino acids long. CDR3 sequence (DNA): TGTGCCAGCAGTGGGCGGGACGGAAAACAAGAGACCCAGTACTTC. Amino acid sequence: CASSGRDGKQETQYF.

This rearrangement joins TRBV18 to TRBJ1-4; D may be TRBD1 (6 bases). CDR1 is KGHSH, CDR2 LQKENI, per germline. The germline V and J ends were trimmed by 3 bases and 7 bases, with 18 bases remaining between them. The CDR3 consists of 16 residues. CDR3 residues: CASSPYAQGRAEKLFF. The CDR3 nucleotides read TGTGCCAGCTCACCTTATGCTCAGGGGCGTGCTGAAAAACTGTTTTTT.

V usage is TRBV19 and J usage is TRBJ1-2, with D possibly matching TRBD1 (6 bases). Trimming removed 10 bases from V and 8 bases from J, with 17 bases in between. Germline-derived CDR1 and CDR2 are LNHDA and SQIVND (reference sequence). This CDR3 is built from 12 residues. CDR3 sequence reads: CATRTAASGYTF. The CDR3 DNA reads as TGTGCCACCCGGACAGCCGCGTCCGGCTACACCTTC.

The rearrangement uses TRBV27 and TRBJ1-1, with D unclear. The germline V gene has CDR1 MNHEY and CDR2 SMNVEV (reference sequence). V lost 1 base, J lost 3 bases, and 9 bases lay in between. There are 14 residues in the CDR3. The CDR3 bases are TGTGCCAGCAGTTTATTATGGGGAGACACTGAAGCTTTCTTT. It yields the protein CASSLLWGDTEAFF.

V usage is TRBV7-2 and J usage is TRBJ1-6; D remains ambiguous. This CDR3 is built from 13 residues. V lost 1 base and J lost 7, with 5 bases in between. Germline CDR1 SGHTA, CDR2 FQGNSA. The CDR3 loop is CASSLDQNSPLHF. CDR3 coding DNA: TGTGCCAGCAGCTTAGATCAGAATTCACCCCTCCACTTT.

The chain uses TRBV2 and TRBJ2-2; 7 nucleotides agree with TRBD2. Germline CDR1 reads SNHLY; CDR2 reads FYNNEI. The CDR3 sequence is 14 residues long. V was pared by 6 bases and J by 5 bases, with 6 bases of the junction left unmatched. The CDR3 region is CASRVASGTGELFF. DNA of the CDR3: TGTGCCAGCAGGGTGGCTAGCGGAACCGGGGAGCTGTTTTTT.

DNA of the CDR3: TGTGCCAGCTCGCAGCGGGGGGCCATAGAGACCCAGTACTTC. Amino acids: CASSQRGAIETQYF. The gene calls are TRBV18 and TRBJ2-5, with 9 bases that match TRBD2. This CDR3 contains 14 residues. The germline CDR1 and CDR2 sequences are KGHSH and LQKENI. The ends lost 6 bases at V and 4 bases at J; junction bases unmatched: 6. Full variable domain (missing parts from reference TRBV18 and TRBJ2-5): NAGVMQNPRHLVRRRGQEARLRCSPMKGHSHVYWYRQLPEEGLKFMVYLQKENIIDESGMPKERFSAEFPKEGPSILRIQQVVRGDSAAYFCASSQRGAIETQYFGPGTRLLVL.

The rearrangement joins TRBV4-3 to TRBJ1-6; a possible D gene is TRBD1 (5 bases). Trimming shortened V by 4 bases and J by 7 bases, and 11 bases separated the two germline ends. This CDR3 is built from 14 residues. CDR1 and CDR2 (germline): LGHNA, YSLEER. The CDR3 bases are TGCGCCAGCAGCCGAGACGGGGGGAATTCACCCCTCCACTTT. Encoded protein: CASSRDGGNSPLHF.

The genes are TRBV18 and TRBJ1-2; 8 bases are a match to TRBD1. This CDR3 has 14 amino acids. The germline V gene has CDR1 KGHSH and CDR2 LQKENI. With 3 bases clipped from V and 7 bases from J, the junction kept 7 bases outside the gene matches. The CDR3 sequence is CASSPGQGGVGYTF. Written as DNA, the CDR3 is TGTGCCAGCTCACCTGGACAGGGCGGGGTTGGCTACACCTTC.

This clone was observed at least ten times. The CDR3 loop reads CASTDDRTSYEQYF. The CDR3 coding sequence is TGTGCCAGCACCGACGACAGGACCTCCTACGAGCAGTACTTC. The chain employs TRBV5-6 and TRBJ2-7; a weak D match, TRBD1 (6 bases). The germline V gene encodes CDR1 SGHDT and CDR2 YYEEEE. CDR3 length equals 14 residues. V lost 6 bases, J lost 0 bases, and 13 bases lay in between.

This chain connects TRBV28 to TRBJ1-2; maybe TRBD1 (5 bases). Trimming removed 7 bases from V and 8 bases from J, with 23 bases in between. This CDR3 is built from 15 residues. Germline-derived CDR1 and CDR2 are MDHEN and SYDVKM. For the CDR3, the DNA is TGTGCCAGCACCAGTTTCGGCCAGGGCGGGAGAGGCTACACCTTC. This codes for CASTSFGQGGRGYTF.

This clone was counted a single time. The chain has TRBV12-5 and TRBJ1-2; D call uncertain. Per germline, CDR1 LGHNT and CDR2 FRNRAP. Trimming stripped 5 bases from V and 2 bases from J, with 6 bases between. This CDR3 is built from 12 residues. The CDR3 DNA sequence: TGTGCTAGTGGTCAGGCCAACTATGGCTACACCTTC. It encodes CASGQANYGYTF. Combining the CDR3 with reference TRBV12-5 and TRBJ1-2 gives the whole variable domain DARVTQTPRHKVTEMGQEVTMRCQPILGHNTVFWYRQTMMQGLELLAYFRNRAPLDDSGMPKDRFSAEMPDATLATLKIQPSEPRDSAVYFCASGQANYGYTFGSGTRLTVV.